Presented here are 14 T cell receptor beta chains from one specimen sequenced in a study of shared clonotypes between healthy human individuals. The table came from immunoSEQ multiplex PCR; TCRdb's copy has only in-frame clones and leaves some out. The top ten hold 10% of the sample, which has 300,000 to 400,000 clones, less than 85% seen once. Sequencing was done on a sample of memory CD4+ T cells sorted from blood. Described subset: CD45RA-negative fraction. The receptors here all came from a man aged 30 to 45 in good health.

The table lists this clone with many counts. The chain is built from TRBV7-9 and TRBJ1-1, with D tentatively TRBD1 (6 bases). Trimming pared 1 base from V and 8 bases from J, leaving 17 bases between. From germline, CDR1 is SEHNR and CDR2 FQNEAQ (reference sequence). The CDR3 covers 15 residues. CDR3 in amino acids: CASSLEAPAQGEAFF. In DNA, the CDR3 is TGTGCCAGCAGCTTAGAGGCGCCAGCACAGGGAGAAGCTTTCTTT.

V is TRBV2 and J is TRBJ1-5, with D tentatively TRBD1 (6 bases). Trimming left V 2 bases short and J 6 bases short, with 11 bases between. The germline V gene encodes CDR1 SNHLY and CDR2 FYNNEI. The CDR3 is 14 amino acids. In DNA form, the CDR3 reads TGTGCCAGCAGTGAAACAGGGAGCTTTCAGCCCCAGCATTTT. This translates into CASSETGSFQPQHF. The variable domain in full, completed from reference TRBV2 and TRBJ1-5, reads EPEVTQTPSHQVTQMGQEVILRCVPISNHLYFYWYRQILGQKVEFLVSFYNNEISEKSEIFDDQFSVERPDGSNFTLKIRSTKLEDSAMYFCASSETGSFQPQHFGDGTRLSIL.

CDR3 sequence (DNA): TGCAGCGCCGAAGGGACAGGGGGTAACAATGAGCAGTTCTTC. It translates to CSAEGTGGNNEQFF. The chain is built from TRBV29-1 and TRBJ2-1; 11 bases are a match to TRBD1. With V trimmed by 7 bases and J by 5 bases, 7 bases remained unmatched. The CDR3 totals 14 residues. The V gene's germline CDR1 is SQVTM and CDR2 ANQGSEA.

CDR3 nucleotides: TGTGCCACCGAGACCGGGACGGACGCCCTCGAGCAGTTCTTC. Protein: CATETGTDALEQFF. This chain links TRBV19 with TRBJ2-1; D may be TRBD1 or TRBD2 (5 bases each). Germline CDR1 is LNHDA and CDR2 is SQIVND (reference sequence). This CDR3 comprises 14 residues. Between the trimmed V and J ends, which lost 10 bases and 10 bases, there was a span of 23 bases.

Comment on this clone: It is unclear where the CDR3 begins or ends on the DNA, so no DNA is shown, and the CDR3 is as TCRdb lists it. The chain combines TRBV1 with TRBJ2-7; TRBD2 is the table's D call and was not checked against the DNA. TRBV1 is a documented pseudogene. Ends included, the CDR3 has 18 residues. Here the CDR3 reads CTSSQVWGPGACAYEQYF.

The chain is built from TRBV18 and TRBJ2-5; tentative D call: TRBD1 (6 bases). V lost 4 bases, J lost 1 base, and 13 bases lay in between. The CDR3 loop spans 15 amino acids. Germline V gives CDR1 KGHSH, CDR2 LQKENI. CDR3 coding DNA: TGTGCCAGCTCACGACCGGGACAACCCCAAGAGACCCAGTACTTC. It is translated as CASSRPGQPQETQYF.

This chain connects TRBV7-2 to TRBJ2-7, with 7 bases fitting TRBD2. With 5 bases clipped from V and 0 bases from J, the junction kept 13 bases outside the gene matches. The V gene's germline CDR1 is SGHTA and CDR2 FQGNSA. The CDR3 sequence is 17 residues long. CDR3 nucleotide sequence: TGTGCCAGCAGCCGGGACTGGGCAGCGGGACTCTCCTACGAGCAGTACTTC. Amino acids: CASSRDWAAGLSYEQYF.

CDR3 sequence (DNA): TGTGCCAGCTCACCCGATCCAGAGGATACGCAGTATTTT. Its protein product is CASSPDPEDTQYF. The J gene is TRBJ2-3, the V gene TRBV18, with D unresolved. Germline CDR1 and CDR2: KGHSH and LQKENI. The ends were cut back, 3 bases at V and 6 bases at J, with 10 bases in the middle. The CDR3 sequence is 13 residues long.

The chain combines TRBV10-1 with TRBJ2-1, with TRBD1 as a possible D gene (6 bases). This CDR3 contains 16 residues. V shed 2 bases and J shed 4 bases, with 15 bases lying between them. Looked up from germline, CDR1 is WNHNN and CDR2 is SYGVQD (reference sequence). The chain's CDR3 is CASSEQVGRGYNEQFF. The CDR3 DNA follows: TGCGCCAGCAGTGAGCAGGTGGGCAGGGGATACAATGAGCAGTTCTTC.

The sample holds a few counts of this clone. The J gene is TRBJ2-3, the V gene TRBV10-1; no definite D call. Germline V gene data show CDR1 as WNHNN and CDR2 as SYGVQD (reference sequence). V lost 0 bases to trimming and J lost 0 bases, with 13 bases between them. This CDR3 region has 17 residues. The CDR3 coding sequence is TGCGCCAGCAGTGAGTCGGGTCGGGCCTTTAGCACAGATACGCAGTATTTT. The encoded protein is CASSESGRAFSTDTQYF.

Comments on this clone: Just one base apart from a much larger clone, this may be a read error. V is TRBV11-3 and J is TRBJ2-2; D not certain. This CDR3 is built from 13 residues. V was pared by 1 base and J by 4 bases, with 4 bases between. The germline gives CDR1 SGHNT, CDR2 YENEEA. For the CDR3, the DNA is TGTGCCAGCAGCTTAGTGTTCACCGGGGAGCTGTTTTTT. This translates into CASSLVFTGELFF.

V is TRBV7-6 and J is TRBJ2-5, with D uncertain. V was trimmed by 5 bases and J by 4 bases, leaving 11 bases between them. Germline-derived CDR1 and CDR2 are SGHVS and FNYEAQ. This CDR3 comprises 13 residues. Here the CDR3 DNA reads TGTGCCAGCAGCAACGGCCTAGGAGAGACCCAGTACTTC. Translation: CASSNGLGETQYF.

The CDR3 region has the DNA TGCGCCAGCAGCTTGGTGACTAGCGGAAACAATGAGCAGTTCTTC. It is translated as CASSLVTSGNNEQFF. This chain joins TRBV5-1 and TRBJ2-1; 9 positions agree with TRBD2. With V trimmed by 0 bases and J by 5 bases, 3 bases remained unmatched. CDR1 SGHRS and CDR2 YFSETQ come from the germline V gene. This CDR3 has 15 amino acids. Together with reference TRBV5-1 and TRBJ2-1, the CDR3 gives the full variable domain: KAGVTQTPRYLIKTRGQQVTLSCSPISGHRSVSWYQQTPGQGLQFLFEYFSETQRNKGNFPGRFSGRQFSNSRSEMNVSTLELGDSALYLCASSLVTSGNNEQFFGPGTRLTVL.

This rearrangement joins TRBV6-5 to TRBJ1-1; D possibly corresponds to TRBD1 (5 bases). With 7 bases removed from V and 1 base from J, the gap between germline ends came to 16 bases. The CDR3 spans 15 residues. Germline V gene lookup returns CDR1 MNHEY and CDR2 SVGAGI. The CDR3: CASTVLPGGNTEAFF. The CDR3, as DNA: TGTGCCAGCACCGTACTTCCCGGGGGGAACACTGAAGCTTTCTTT.